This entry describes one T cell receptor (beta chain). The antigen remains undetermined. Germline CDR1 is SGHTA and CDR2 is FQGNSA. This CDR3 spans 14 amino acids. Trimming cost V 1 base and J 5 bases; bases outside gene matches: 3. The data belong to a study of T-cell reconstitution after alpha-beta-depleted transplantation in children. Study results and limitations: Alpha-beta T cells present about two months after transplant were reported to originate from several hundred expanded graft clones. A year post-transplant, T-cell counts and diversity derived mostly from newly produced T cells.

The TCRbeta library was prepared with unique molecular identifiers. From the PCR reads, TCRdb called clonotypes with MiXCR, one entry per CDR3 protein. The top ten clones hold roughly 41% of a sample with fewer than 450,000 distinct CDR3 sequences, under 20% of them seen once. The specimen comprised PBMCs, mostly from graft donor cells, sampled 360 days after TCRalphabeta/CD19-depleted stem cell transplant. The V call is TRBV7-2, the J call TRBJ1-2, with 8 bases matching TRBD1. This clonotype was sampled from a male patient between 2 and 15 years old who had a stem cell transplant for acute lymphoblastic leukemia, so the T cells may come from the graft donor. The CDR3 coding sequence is TGTGCCAGCAGCTTAGACAGGGGGGCGTATGGCTACACCTTC. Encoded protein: CASSLDRGAYGYTF. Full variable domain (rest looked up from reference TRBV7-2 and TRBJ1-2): GAGVSQSPSNKVTEKGKDVELRCDPISGHTALYWYRQSLGQGLEFLIYFQGNSAPDKSGLPSDRFSAERTGGSVSTLTIQRTQQEDSAVYLCASSLDRGAYGYTFGSGTRLTVV.